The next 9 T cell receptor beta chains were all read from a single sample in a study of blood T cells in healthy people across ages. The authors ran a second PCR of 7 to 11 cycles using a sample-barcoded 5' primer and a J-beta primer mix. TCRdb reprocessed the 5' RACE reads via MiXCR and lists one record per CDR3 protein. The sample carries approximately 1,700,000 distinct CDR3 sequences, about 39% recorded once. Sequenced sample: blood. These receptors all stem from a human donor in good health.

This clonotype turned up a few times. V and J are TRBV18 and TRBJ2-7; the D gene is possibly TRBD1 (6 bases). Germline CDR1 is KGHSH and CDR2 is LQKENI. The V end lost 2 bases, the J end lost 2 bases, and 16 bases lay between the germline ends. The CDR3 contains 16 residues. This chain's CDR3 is CASSPGATGGTYEQYF. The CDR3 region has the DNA TGTGCCAGCTCACCAGGGGCGACAGGTGGTACCTACGAGCAGTACTTC.

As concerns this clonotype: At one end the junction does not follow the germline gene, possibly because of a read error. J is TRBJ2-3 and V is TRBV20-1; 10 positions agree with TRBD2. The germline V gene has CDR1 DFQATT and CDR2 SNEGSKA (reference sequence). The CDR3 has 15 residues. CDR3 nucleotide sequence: TGCAGGGCTAGTCAGCGGGGGGGTAACACAGATACGCAGTATTTT. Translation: CRASQRGGNTDTQYF.

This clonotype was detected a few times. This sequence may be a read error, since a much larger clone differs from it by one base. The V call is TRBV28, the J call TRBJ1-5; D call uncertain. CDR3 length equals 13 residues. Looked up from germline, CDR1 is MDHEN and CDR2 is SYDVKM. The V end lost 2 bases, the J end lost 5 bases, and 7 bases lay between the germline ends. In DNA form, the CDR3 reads TGTGCCAGCAGTTTACTCGGTCATCAGCCCCAGCATTTT. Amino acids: CASSLLGHQPQHF. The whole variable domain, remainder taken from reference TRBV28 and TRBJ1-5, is DVKVTQSSRYLVKRTGEKVFLECVQDMDHENMFWYRQDPGLGLRLIYFSYDVKMKEKGDIPEGYSVSREKKERFSLILESASTNQTSMYLCASSLLGHQPQHFGDGTRLSIL.

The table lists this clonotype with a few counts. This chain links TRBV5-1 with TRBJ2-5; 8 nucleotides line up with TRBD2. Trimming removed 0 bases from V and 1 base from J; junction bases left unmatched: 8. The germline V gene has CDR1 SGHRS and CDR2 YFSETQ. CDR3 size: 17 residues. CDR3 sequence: CASSLGTAGGIQETQYF. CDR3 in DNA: TGCGCCAGCAGCTTGGGTACTGCGGGGGGCATCCAAGAGACCCAGTACTTC.

This CDR3 is CASSISGTGWDEQYF. DNA for the CDR3: TGTGCCAGCAGCATCTCCGGGACAGGGTGGGACGAGCAGTACTTC. The V call is TRBV7-3, the J call TRBJ2-7, with 9 bases aligning to TRBD1. Unmatched junction bases numbered 10, after V lost 5 bases and J lost 5 bases. The CDR3 runs to 15 residues. Germline CDR1 and CDR2: SGHTA and FQGTGA.

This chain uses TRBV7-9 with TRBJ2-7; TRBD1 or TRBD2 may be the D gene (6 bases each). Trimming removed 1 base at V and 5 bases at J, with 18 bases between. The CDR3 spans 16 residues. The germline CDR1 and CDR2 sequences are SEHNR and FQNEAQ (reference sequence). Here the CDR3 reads CASSLVLWGADDEQYF. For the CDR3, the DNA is TGTGCCAGCAGCTTAGTCCTATGGGGGGCAGACGACGAGCAGTACTTC.

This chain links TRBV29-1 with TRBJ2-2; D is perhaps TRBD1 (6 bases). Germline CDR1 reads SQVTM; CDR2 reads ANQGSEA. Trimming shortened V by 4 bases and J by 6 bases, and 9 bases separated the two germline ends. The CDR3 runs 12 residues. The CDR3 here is CSVARGSGELFF. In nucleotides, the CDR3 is TGCAGCGTTGCCAGGGGTTCCGGGGAGCTGTTTTTT.

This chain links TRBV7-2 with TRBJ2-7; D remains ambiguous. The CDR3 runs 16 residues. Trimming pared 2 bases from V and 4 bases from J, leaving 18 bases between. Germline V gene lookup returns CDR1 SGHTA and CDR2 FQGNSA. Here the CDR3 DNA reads TGTGCCAGCAGCTTAACTTGGGATAGCTCAGGATACGAGCAGTACTTC. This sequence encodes CASSLTWDSSGYEQYF.

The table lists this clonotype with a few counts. The CDR3 is CSARSGTAYIYGYTF. In DNA, the CDR3 is TGCAGTGCTAGATCTGGGACAGCATATATCTATGGCTACACCTTC. This chain joins TRBV20-1 and TRBJ1-2; 7 bases align to TRBD1. This CDR3 region has 15 residues. Trimming took 2 bases from V and 4 from J; bases not matched to a gene: 10. Per the germline V gene, CDR1 is DFQATT and CDR2 is SNEGSKA (reference sequence).